These 12 T cell receptor beta chains were all obtained from the same sample, sequenced in a study of T cells in Graves' hyperthyroidism and ophthalmopathy. There were TCR beta CDR3 regions amplified from RNA transcripts. HTBI primers drove first-round RT-PCR of the TCR CDR3. TCRdb reanalysed the multiplex PCR reads using MiXCR and keeps one entry per CDR3 protein. The sample has approximately 720,000 distinct CDR3 sequences, 18% seen once. Input material: blood. The receptors originated from a woman aged 45-65 years with Graves' hyperthyroidism that later progressed to Graves' ophthalmopathy.

At least ten counts were recorded for this clonotype. The chain is built from TRBV5-1 and TRBJ1-1, with D unclear. Germline V gene sequence: CDR1 SGHRS, CDR2 YFSETQ. The CDR3 consists of 12 residues. The V gene lost 5 bases and the J gene lost 4 bases, with 9 bases spanning the gap. This CDR3 is CASSSPGTEAFF. CDR3 coding DNA: TGCGCCAGCAGTAGCCCCGGCACTGAAGCTTTCTTT.

This clonotype has at least ten counts. The chain joins TRBV12-3 or TRBV12-4 to TRBJ2-7, with 12 bases that match TRBD1. The CDR3 runs to 16 residues. V lost 6 bases to trimming and J lost 0 bases; unmatched junction nucleotides: 6. CDR3 sequence (DNA): TGTGCCAGCAGCCCGGGACAGGGGGCCGCCTCCTACGAGCAGTACTTC. It specifies CASSPGQGAASYEQYF.

This clonotype was seen more than once but under ten times. The J gene is TRBJ2-2, the V gene TRBV5-4; D is undetermined. Germline V gene sequence: CDR1 SGHNT, CDR2 YYREEE (reference sequence). V gave up 2 bases and J gave up 1 base, with 9 bases separating them. The CDR3 runs to 15 residues. As DNA, the CDR3 is TGTGCCAGCAGCTTCAGTCTCAGGAACACCGGGGAGCTGTTTTTT. Amino acids: CASSFSLRNTGELFF. The full variable domain, completed using reference TRBV5-4 and TRBJ2-2, is ETGVTQSPTHLIKTRGQQVTLRCSSQSGHNTVSWYQQALGQGPQFIFQYYREEENGRGNFPPRFSGLQFPNYSSELNVNALELDDSALYLCASSFSLRNTGELFFGEGSRLTVL.

This clonotype was seen ten or more times. The V gene is TRBV6-6, the J gene TRBJ1-1; D unclear. Germline-derived CDR1 and CDR2 are MNHNY and SVGAGI (reference sequence). V lost 0 bases to trimming and J lost 0 bases, with 5 bases between them. The CDR3 runs 14 residues. The CDR3 is CASSYSPLNTEAFF. For the CDR3, the DNA is TGTGCCAGCAGTTACTCTCCATTGAACACTGAAGCTTTCTTT.

This clonotype was found many times. This chain connects TRBV20-1 to TRBJ1-1; a possible D gene is TRBD1 (5 bases). V was cut by 2 bases and J by 3 bases, with 10 bases left in between. Germline V CDR1 and CDR2: DFQATT, SNEGSKA (reference sequence). The CDR3 is 13 amino acids. CDR3 in amino acids: CSARPAGDTEAFF. Written as DNA, the CDR3 is TGCAGTGCTAGACCAGCGGGGGACACTGAAGCTTTCTTT.

This clonotype was seen once. The V call is TRBV7-9, the J call TRBJ2-1; 8 nucleotides align to TRBD2. V trimming: 6 bases; J trimming: 4 bases; junction bases outside the gene matches: 11. Germline V lookup: CDR1 SEHNR, CDR2 FQNEAQ (reference sequence). The CDR3 runs 16 residues. The DNA of the CDR3 is TGTGCCAGCAGTTCCGGGAGGGGTAGATTTTACAATGAGCAGTTCTTC. Translated, it gives CASSSGRGRFYNEQFF.

This clonotype was seen more than once but under ten times. This CDR3 reads CATSETGTGGYGYTF. The CDR3 DNA sequence: TGTGCCACCAGTGAAACCGGGACAGGGGGCTATGGCTACACCTTC. The rearrangement uses TRBV24-1 and TRBJ1-2, with TRBD1 matching 11 bases. The CDR3 consists of 15 residues. J was trimmed by 4 bases and V by 4 bases; bases with no gene match: 4. CDR1 and CDR2 from the germline V gene are KGHDR and SFDVKD.

The chain employs TRBV3-1 and TRBJ2-1; D unresolved. The V gene's germline CDR1 is LGHDT and CDR2 YNNKEL (reference sequence). Deletions cut 3 bases from V and 8 bases from J, with 8 bases between. This CDR3 is built from 12 residues. The CDR3 region is CASSHLVDEQFF. CDR3 coding DNA: TGTGCCAGCAGCCATCTAGTAGATGAGCAGTTCTTC.

This clonotype was seen only a few times. CDR3 coding DNA: TGTGCCAGCAGCGTAGACGCTGACACCGGGGAGCTGTTTTTT. Its protein product is CASSVDADTGELFF. This sequence joins TRBV5-6 and TRBJ2-2; no definite D call. Looked up from germline, CDR1 is SGHDT and CDR2 is YYEEEE. V lost 4 bases and J 3 bases, leaving 10 bases between the germline ends. This CDR3 spans 14 amino acids.

A few counts support this clonotype. The chain carries TRBV11-3 and TRBJ2-1; the D gene is possibly TRBD2 (7 bases). CDR3 length: 15 residues. Germline V CDR1 and CDR2: SGHNT, YENEEA. Deletions cut 0 bases from V and 7 bases from J, with 13 bases between. The CDR3 coding sequence is TGTGCCAGCAGCTTAGATCCCGGGGGGCCTAATGAGCAGTTCTTC. This sequence encodes CASSLDPGGPNEQFF.

The V and J genes are TRBV6-1 and TRBJ1-1, with 7 positions matching TRBD1. Germline CDR1 MNHNS, CDR2 SASEGT. CDR3 length: 15 amino acids. The trim removed 6 bases at V and 1 base at J, leaving 8 bases unmatched. CDR3 amino acids: CASSASRTGNTEAFF. CDR3 coding DNA: TGTGCCAGCAGCGCCAGCCGGACAGGGAACACTGAAGCTTTCTTT.

This clonotype was picked up many times. The chain is built from TRBV12-3 or TRBV12-4 and TRBJ2-1; no clear D. With 5 bases removed from V and 3 bases from J, the gap between germline ends came to 8 bases. The CDR3 spans 13 residues. CDR3 protein: CASSPRGYNEQFF. In DNA, the CDR3 is TGTGCCAGCAGTCCCCGCGGCTACAATGAGCAGTTCTTC.